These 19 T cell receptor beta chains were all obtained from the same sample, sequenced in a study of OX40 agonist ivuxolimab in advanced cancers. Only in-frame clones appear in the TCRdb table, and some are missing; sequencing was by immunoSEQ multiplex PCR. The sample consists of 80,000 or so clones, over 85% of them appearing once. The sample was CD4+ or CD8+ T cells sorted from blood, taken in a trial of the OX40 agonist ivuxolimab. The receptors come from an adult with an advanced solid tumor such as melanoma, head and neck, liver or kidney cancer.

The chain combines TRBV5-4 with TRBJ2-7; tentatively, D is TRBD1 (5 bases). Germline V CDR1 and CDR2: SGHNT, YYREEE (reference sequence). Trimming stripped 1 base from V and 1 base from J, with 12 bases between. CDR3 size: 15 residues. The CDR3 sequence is CASSLLRTRSYEQYF. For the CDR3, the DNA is TGTGCCAGCAGCTTGCTCCGGACAAGATCCTACGAGCAGTACTTC.

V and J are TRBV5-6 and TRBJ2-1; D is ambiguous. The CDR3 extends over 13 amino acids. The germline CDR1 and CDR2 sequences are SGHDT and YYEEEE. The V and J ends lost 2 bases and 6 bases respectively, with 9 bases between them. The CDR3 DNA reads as TGTGCCAGCAGCTTTCCCGTATCCAATGAGCAGTTCTTC. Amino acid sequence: CASSFPVSNEQFF.

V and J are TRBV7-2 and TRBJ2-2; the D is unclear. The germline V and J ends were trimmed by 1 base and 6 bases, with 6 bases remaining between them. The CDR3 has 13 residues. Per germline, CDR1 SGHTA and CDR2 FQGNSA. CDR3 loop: CASSLGKAGELFF. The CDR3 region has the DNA TGTGCCAGCAGCTTAGGCAAGGCCGGGGAGCTGTTTTTT.

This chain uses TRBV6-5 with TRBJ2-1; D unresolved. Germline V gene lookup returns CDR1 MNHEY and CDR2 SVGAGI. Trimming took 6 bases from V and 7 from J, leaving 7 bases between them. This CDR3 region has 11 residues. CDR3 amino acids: CASRQTNEQFF. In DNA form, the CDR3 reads TGTGCCAGCAGACAAACGAATGAGCAGTTCTTC.

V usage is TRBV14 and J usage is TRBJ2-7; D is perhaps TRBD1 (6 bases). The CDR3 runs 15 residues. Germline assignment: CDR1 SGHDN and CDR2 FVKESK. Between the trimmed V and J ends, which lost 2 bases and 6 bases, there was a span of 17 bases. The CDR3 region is CASSQNQGWTSEQYF. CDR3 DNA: TGTGCCAGCAGCCAAAACCAGGGGTGGACGTCCGAGCAGTACTTC.

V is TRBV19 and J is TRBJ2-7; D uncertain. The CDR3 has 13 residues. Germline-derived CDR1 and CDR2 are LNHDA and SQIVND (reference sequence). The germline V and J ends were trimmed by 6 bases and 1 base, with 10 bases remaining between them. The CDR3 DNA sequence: TGTGCCAGTAGGGGTGCGGTGTCCTACGAGCAGTACTTC. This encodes CASRGAVSYEQYF.

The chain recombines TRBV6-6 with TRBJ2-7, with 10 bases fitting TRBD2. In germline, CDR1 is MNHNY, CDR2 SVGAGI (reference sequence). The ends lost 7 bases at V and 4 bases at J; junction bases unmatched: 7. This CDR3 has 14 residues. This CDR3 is CASTPASGGYEQYF. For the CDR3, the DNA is TGTGCCAGCACCCCGGCTAGCGGGGGTTACGAGCAGTACTTC.

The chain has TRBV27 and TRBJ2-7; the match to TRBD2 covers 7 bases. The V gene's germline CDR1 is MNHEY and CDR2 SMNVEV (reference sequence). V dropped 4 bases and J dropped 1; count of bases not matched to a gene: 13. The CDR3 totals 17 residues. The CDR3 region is CASSSRGGRERSYEQYF. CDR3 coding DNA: TGTGCCAGCAGTTCCCGTGGTGGGCGGGAGAGATCCTACGAGCAGTACTTC.

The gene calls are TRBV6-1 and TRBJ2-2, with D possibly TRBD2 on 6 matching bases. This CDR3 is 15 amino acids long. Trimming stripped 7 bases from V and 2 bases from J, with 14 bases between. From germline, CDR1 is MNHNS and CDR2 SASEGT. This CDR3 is CASISMGGNTGELFF. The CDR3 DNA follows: TGTGCCAGCATTTCGATGGGGGGAAACACCGGGGAGCTGTTTTTT.

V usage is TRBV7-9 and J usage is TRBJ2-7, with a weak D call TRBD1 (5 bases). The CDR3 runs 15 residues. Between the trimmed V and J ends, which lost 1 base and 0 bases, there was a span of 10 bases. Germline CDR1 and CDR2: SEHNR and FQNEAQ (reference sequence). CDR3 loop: CASSLVLGPSYEQYF. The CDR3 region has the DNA TGTGCCAGCAGCTTAGTTTTGGGGCCCTCCTACGAGCAGTACTTC.

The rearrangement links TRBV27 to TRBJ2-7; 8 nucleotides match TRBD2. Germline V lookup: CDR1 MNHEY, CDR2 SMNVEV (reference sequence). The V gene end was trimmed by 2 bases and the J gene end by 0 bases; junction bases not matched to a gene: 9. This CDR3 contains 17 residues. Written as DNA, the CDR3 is TGTGCCAGCAGTTTAATAACTAGCGGAGGGCGCTCCTACGAGCAGTACTTC. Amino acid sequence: CASSLITSGGRSYEQYF.

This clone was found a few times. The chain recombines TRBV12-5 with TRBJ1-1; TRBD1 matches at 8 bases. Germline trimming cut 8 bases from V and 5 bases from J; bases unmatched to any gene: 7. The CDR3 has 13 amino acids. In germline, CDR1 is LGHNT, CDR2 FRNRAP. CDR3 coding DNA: TGTGCTAGTATGCAGGGGGCTAGAACTGAAGCTTTCTTT. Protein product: CASMQGARTEAFF.

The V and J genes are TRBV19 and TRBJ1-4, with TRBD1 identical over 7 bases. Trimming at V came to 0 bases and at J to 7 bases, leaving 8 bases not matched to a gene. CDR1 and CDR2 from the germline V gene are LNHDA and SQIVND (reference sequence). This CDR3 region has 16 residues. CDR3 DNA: TGTGCCAGTAGTATAGACCCCCCCAGGGGGAGTGAAAAACTGTTTTTT. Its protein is CASSIDPPRGSEKLFF.

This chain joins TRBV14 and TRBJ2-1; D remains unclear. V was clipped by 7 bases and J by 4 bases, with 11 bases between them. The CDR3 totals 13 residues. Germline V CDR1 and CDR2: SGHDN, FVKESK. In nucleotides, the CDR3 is TGTGCCAGCACTTTTGGCGGTTACAATGAGCAGTTCTTC. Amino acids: CASTFGGYNEQFF.

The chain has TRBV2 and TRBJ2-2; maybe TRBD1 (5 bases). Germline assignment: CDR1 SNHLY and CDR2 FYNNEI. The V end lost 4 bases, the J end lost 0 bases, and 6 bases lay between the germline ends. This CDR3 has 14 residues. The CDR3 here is CASSAQANTGELFF. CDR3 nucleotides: TGTGCCAGCAGTGCACAGGCGAACACCGGGGAGCTGTTTTTT.

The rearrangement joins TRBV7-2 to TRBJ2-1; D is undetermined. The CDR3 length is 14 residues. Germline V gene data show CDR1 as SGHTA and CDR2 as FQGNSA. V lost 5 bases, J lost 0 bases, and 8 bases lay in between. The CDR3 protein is CASSPWGSYNEQFF. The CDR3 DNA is TGTGCCAGCAGCCCCTGGGGCTCCTACAATGAGCAGTTCTTC.

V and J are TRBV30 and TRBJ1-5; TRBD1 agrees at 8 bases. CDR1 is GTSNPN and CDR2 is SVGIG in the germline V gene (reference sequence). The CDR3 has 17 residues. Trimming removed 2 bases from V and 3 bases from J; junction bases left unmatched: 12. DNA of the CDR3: TGTGCCTGGAGTATTCCCCCCCTGGACAGGGCCAATCAGCCCCAGCATTTT. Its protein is CAWSIPPLDRANQPQHF.

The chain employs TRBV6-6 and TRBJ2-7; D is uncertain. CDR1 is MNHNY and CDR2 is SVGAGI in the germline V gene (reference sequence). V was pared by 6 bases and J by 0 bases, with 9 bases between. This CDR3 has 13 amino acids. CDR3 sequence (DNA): TGTGCCAGCAGCACCCGGGCCTCCTACGAGCAGTACTTC. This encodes CASSTRASYEQYF.

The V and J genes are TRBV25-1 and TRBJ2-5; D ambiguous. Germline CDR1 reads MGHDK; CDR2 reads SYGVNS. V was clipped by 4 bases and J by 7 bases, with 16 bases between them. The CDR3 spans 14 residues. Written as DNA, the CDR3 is TGTGCCAGCAGTGGGGCCGGAAACCACGGGACCCAGTACTTC. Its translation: CASSGAGNHGTQYF.